What follows are 5 T cell receptor beta chains derived from one specimen sequenced in a study of blood T cell repertoires in COVID-19. Profiling relied on immunoSEQ multiplex PCR, and the TCRdb table lists in-frame clones only, not all of them. The sample includes 80,000 or so clones, 60% to 85% of them seen just once. Source material: peripheral blood. The receptor source for this set is a human donor in a cohort sampled during active COVID-19.

V usage is TRBV5-1 and J usage is TRBJ2-7, with 10 bases that match TRBD1. The CDR3 spans 15 residues. Germline V lookup: CDR1 SGHRS, CDR2 YFSETQ. With V trimmed by 0 bases and J by 5 bases, 5 bases remained unmatched. The CDR3 nucleotides are TGCGCCAGCAGCTTGGAGGGGACAGGGGAGGACGAGCAGTACTTC. Its translation is CASSLEGTGEDEQYF. The full variable domain, completed using reference TRBV5-1 and TRBJ2-7, is KAGVTQTPRYLIKTRGQQVTLSCSPISGHRSVSWYQQTPGQGLQFLFEYFSETQRNKGNFPGRFSGRQFSNSRSEMNVSTLELGDSALYLCASSLEGTGEDEQYFGPGTRLTVT.

The gene calls are TRBV5-1 and TRBJ1-3; D is unresolved. Looked up from germline, CDR1 is SGHRS and CDR2 is YFSETQ. The CDR3 covers 14 residues. V shed 3 bases and J shed 4 bases, with 11 bases lying between them. The CDR3 nucleotides are TGCGCCAGCAGCTGGTCCCCGGGGGGAAACACCATATATTTT. Its protein product is CASSWSPGGNTIYF.

V usage is TRBV18 and J usage is TRBJ2-7; D possibly corresponds to TRBD2 (7 bases). This CDR3 region has 15 residues. V was shortened by 0 bases and J by 6 bases, with 15 bases between the two germline ends. Looked up from germline, CDR1 is KGHSH and CDR2 is LQKENI. CDR3 region: CASSPPNRGAGEQYF. The CDR3 DNA sequence: TGTGCCAGCTCACCACCGAATCGGGGGGCGGGCGAGCAGTACTTC.

The CDR3 DNA reads TGTGCCAGCAGTCGCTCTCAAGGGGGCGCGAATGGCTACACCTTC. Protein product: CASSRSQGGANGYTF. The chain employs TRBV6-2 or TRBV6-3 and TRBJ1-2; 7 nucleotides agree with TRBD1. CDR3 length: 15 amino acids. CDR1 and CDR2 (germline): MNHEY, SVGEGT. V lost 5 bases and J lost 6; bases outside the gene matches: 12.

V usage is TRBV5-1 and J usage is TRBJ1-4, with 10 positions matching TRBD1. Looked up from germline, CDR1 is SGHRS and CDR2 is YFSETQ. The ends lost 0 bases at V and 8 bases at J; junction bases unmatched: 7. The CDR3 spans 16 residues. Written as DNA, the CDR3 is TGCGCCAGCAGCTTGGGGACCGGGACAGGGGAGGAAAAACTGTTTTTT. Translation gives CASSLGTGTGEEKLFF. The full variable domain, in which reference TRBV5-1 and TRBJ1-4 provide the parts outside the CDR3, is KAGVTQTPRYLIKTRGQQVTLSCSPISGHRSVSWYQQTPGQGLQFLFEYFSETQRNKGNFPGRFSGRQFSNSRSEMNVSTLELGDSALYLCASSLGTGTGEEKLFFGSGTQLSVL.